Listed below are T cell receptor beta chains from one sample, sequenced in a study of CD8+CD57+ T cells in acquired aplastic anemia. Each CDR3 protein gets one entry after TCRdb re-called the reads with MiXCR. Among 150,000 to 160,000 distinct CDR3 sequences, less than 60% were seen once, and the ten largest hold roughly 12%. Material for sequencing was sorted CD4+, CD8+, or CD8+CD57+ T cells (not recorded which) from PBMCs. Receptors were obtained from a human donor with aplastic anemia. CDR3s include the opening cysteine and the closing phenylalanine or tryptophan. Each record gives: J gene, D gene, V gene, clone size, CDR3 protein, CDR3 DNA. D genes are given only for firm matches. Some rows mark clone size as missing; the rest say once, few, many or name a class of expanded clone.

j_gene: TRBJ2-3
d_gene: TRBD1
v_gene: TRBV5-1
abundance: .
CDR3aa: CASSYVIQGTGGRDTQYF
CDR3nt: TGCGCCAGCAGCTACGTGATCCAGGGGACAGGGGGAAGGGATACGCAGTATTTT

j_gene: TRBJ1-1
d_gene: .
v_gene: TRBV9
abundance: .
CDR3aa: CASSVDGTEAFF
CDR3nt: TGTGCCAGCAGCGTAGACGGCACTGAAGCTTTCTTT

j_gene: TRBJ1-2
d_gene: .
v_gene: TRBV2
abundance: few
CDR3aa: CASTLPSGRTGGYTF
CDR3nt: TGTGCCAGCACCCTTCCATCGGGGCGAACGGGTGGCTACACCTTC

j_gene: TRBJ2-5
d_gene: .
v_gene: TRBV19
abundance: .
CDR3aa: CASSIAPGRQTQYF
CDR3nt: TGTGCCAGTAGTATTGCCCCAGGCCGCCAGACCCAGTACTTC

j_gene: TRBJ2-3
d_gene: .
v_gene: TRBV10-1
abundance: .
CDR3aa: CASSEGLGAEADTQYF
CDR3nt: TGCGCCAGCAGTGAGGGGCTGGGGGCCGAAGCAGATACGCAGTATTTT

j_gene: TRBJ1-6
d_gene: .
v_gene: TRBV2
abundance: many
CDR3aa: CASRGGESSYNSPLHF
CDR3nt: TGTGCCAGCAGGGGGGGAGAAAGCTCCTATAATTCACCCCTCCACTTT

j_gene: TRBJ2-1
d_gene: .
v_gene: TRBV10-3
abundance: once
CDR3aa: CALGSTLGEQFF
CDR3nt: TGTGCCCTCGGGTCAACGTTGGGGGAGCAGTTCTTC

j_gene: TRBJ2-5
d_gene: TRBD1
v_gene: TRBV7-9
abundance: once
CDR3aa: CASSPRDRGQETQYF
CDR3nt: TGTGCCAGCAGCCCGCGGGACAGGGGACAAGAGACCCAGTACTTC

j_gene: TRBJ1-2
d_gene: .
v_gene: TRBV19
abundance: .
CDR3aa: CASSILNYGYTF
CDR3nt: TGTGCCAGTAGTATCCTCAACTATGGCTACACCTTC

j_gene: TRBJ2-3
d_gene: .
v_gene: TRBV6-1
abundance: .
CDR3aa: CASSVEFATDTQYF
CDR3nt: TGTGCCAGCAGTGTGGAGTTCGCAACAGATACGCAGTATTTT

j_gene: TRBJ1-1
d_gene: .
v_gene: TRBV11-2
abundance: many
CDR3aa: CASIPSYGSEAFF
CDR3nt: TGTGCCAGCATCCCCTCCTACGGGTCTGAAGCTTTCTTT

j_gene: TRBJ2-1
d_gene: TRBD1
v_gene: TRBV20-1
abundance: many
CDR3aa: CSAYDRDRGLAEQFF
CDR3nt: TGCAGTGCTTACGATCGGGACAGGGGGCTTGCTGAGCAGTTCTTC

j_gene: TRBJ2-3
d_gene: TRBD2
v_gene: TRBV2
abundance: .
CDR3aa: CASTSGATLDTQYF
CDR3nt: TGTGCCAGCACTAGCGGGGCTACTCTGGATACGCAGTATTTT

j_gene: TRBJ1-2
d_gene: .
v_gene: TRBV10-1
abundance: .
CDR3aa: CASSVSGFNYGYTF
CDR3nt: TGCGCCAGCAGTGTAAGCGGATTTAACTATGGCTACACCTTC

j_gene: TRBJ1-5
d_gene: TRBD1
v_gene: TRBV7-2
abundance: .
CDR3aa: CASSFGGQGQHF
CDR3nt: TGTGCCAGCAGCTTCGGGGGACAGGGCCAGCATTTT

j_gene: TRBJ2-1
d_gene: .
v_gene: TRBV20-1
abundance: .
CDR3aa: CSARSGLFHNEQFF
CDR3nt: TGCAGTGCTCGTAGCGGTCTTTTTCACAATGAGCAGTTCTTC

j_gene: TRBJ2-1
d_gene: TRBD1
v_gene: TRBV20-1
abundance: .
CDR3aa: CSARRPAGDRVHEQFF
CDR3nt: TGCAGTGCTAGGAGGCCAGCAGGGGACAGGGTACATGAGCAGTTCTTC

j_gene: TRBJ1-5
d_gene: .
v_gene: TRBV5-6
abundance: many
CDR3aa: CASSALDDPQPQHF
CDR3nt: TGTGCCAGCAGCGCCCTCGACGATCCGCAGCCCCAGCATTTT

j_gene: TRBJ1-1
d_gene: .
v_gene: TRBV5-1
abundance: many
CDR3aa: CASSLVFAGDTEAFF
CDR3nt: TGCGCCAGCAGCTTGGTTTTTGCAGGGGACACTGAAGCTTTCTTT

j_gene: TRBJ2-7
d_gene: TRBD2
v_gene: TRBV10-2
abundance: .
CDR3aa: CASSLLSGGYEQYF
CDR3nt: TGCGCCAGCAGCCTACTTAGCGGGGGTTACGAGCAGTACTTC

j_gene: TRBJ2-1
d_gene: .
v_gene: TRBV12-3/TRBV12-4
abundance: many
CDR3aa: CASSWSRGNEQFF
CDR3nt: TGTGCCAGCAGTTGGTCTAGAGGCAATGAGCAGTTCTTC

j_gene: TRBJ1-2
d_gene: TRBD1
v_gene: TRBV19
abundance: once
CDR3aa: CASSASTGGNYGYTF
CDR3nt: TGTGCCAGTAGTGCTTCGACAGGGGGAAACTATGGCTACACCTTC

j_gene: TRBJ2-1
d_gene: .
v_gene: TRBV11-1
abundance: once
CDR3aa: CASSPQSATVGITYNEQFF
CDR3nt: TGTGCCAGCAGCCCCCAAAGCGCTACGGTAGGAATCACCTACAATGAGCAGTTCTTC

j_gene: TRBJ1-1
d_gene: .
v_gene: TRBV27
abundance: .
CDR3aa: CASSYQGAEAFF
CDR3nt: TGTGCCAGCAGTTATCAGGGCGCGGAAGCTTTCTTT

j_gene: TRBJ1-2
d_gene: .
v_gene: TRBV5-1
abundance: many
CDR3aa: CASRVQDTASYGYTF
CDR3nt: TGCGCCAGCAGAGTTCAAGACACCGCTTCCTATGGCTACACCTTC

j_gene: TRBJ2-7
d_gene: .
v_gene: TRBV20-1
abundance: .
CDR3aa: CSARPGSHEQYF
CDR3nt: TGCAGTGCTCGACCCGGCTCCCACGAGCAGTACTTC

j_gene: TRBJ2-3
d_gene: TRBD1
v_gene: TRBV24-1
abundance: .
CDR3aa: CATSDSVQGAETTDTQYF
CDR3nt: TGTGCCACCAGTGATTCAGTGCAGGGGGCGGAAACCACAGATACGCAGTATTTT

j_gene: TRBJ2-5
d_gene: .
v_gene: TRBV29-1
abundance: once
CDR3aa: CSVEGSGARRETQYF
CDR3nt: TGCAGCGTTGAAGGCTCCGGGGCCAGAAGAGAGACCCAGTACTTC

j_gene: TRBJ2-5
d_gene: TRBD2
v_gene: TRBV7-3
abundance: .
CDR3aa: CASSPQTSGGPDYF
CDR3nt: TGTGCCAGCAGCCCACAGACTAGCGGGGGCCCCGATTACTTC

j_gene: TRBJ2-3
d_gene: TRBD2
v_gene: TRBV7-3
abundance: .
CDR3aa: CASSLTVAGVPDTQYF
CDR3nt: TGTGCCAGCAGCTTAACGGTAGCGGGGGTTCCGGATACGCAGTATTTT

j_gene: TRBJ1-6
d_gene: .
v_gene: TRBV20-1
abundance: .
CDR3aa: CSARDRTISPLHF
CDR3nt: TGCAGTGCTAGAGATCGTACCATATCACCCCTCCACTTT

j_gene: TRBJ2-3
d_gene: .
v_gene: TRBV5-6
abundance: .
CDR3aa: CASSLVQNTDTQYF
CDR3nt: TGTGCCAGCAGCTTGGTGCAAAACACAGATACGCAGTATTTT

j_gene: TRBJ2-7
d_gene: TRBD2
v_gene: TRBV10-3
abundance: few
CDR3aa: CAISGTSGDSYEQYF
CDR3nt: TGTGCCATCAGTGGTACTAGCGGGGACTCCTACGAGCAGTACTTC

j_gene: TRBJ1-6
d_gene: TRBD1
v_gene: TRBV15
abundance: .
CDR3aa: CATSSQTGVAPLHF
CDR3nt: TGTGCCACCAGCAGCCAAACAGGGGTTGCACCCCTCCACTTT

j_gene: TRBJ2-5
d_gene: TRBD2
v_gene: TRBV11-1
abundance: few
CDR3aa: CASSVEWTSGYDETQYF
CDR3nt: TGTGCCAGCAGCGTTGAATGGACTAGCGGGTATGACGAGACCCAGTACTTC

j_gene: TRBJ2-3
d_gene: TRBD1
v_gene: TRBV6-4
abundance: many
CDR3aa: CASSDSGQGADTQYF
CDR3nt: TGTGCCAGCAGTGACTCGGGACAGGGGGCAGATACGCAGTATTTT

j_gene: TRBJ1-5
d_gene: .
v_gene: TRBV12-3/TRBV12-4
abundance: many
CDR3aa: CASSAYSNQPQHF
CDR3nt: TGTGCCAGCAGTGCTTATAGCAATCAGCCCCAGCATTTT

j_gene: TRBJ1-2
d_gene: TRBD1
v_gene: TRBV5-6
abundance: many
CDR3aa: CASSLYLRRDRGYGYTF
CDR3nt: TGTGCCAGCAGCCTCTACCTACGCCGGGACAGGGGTTATGGCTACACCTTC

j_gene: TRBJ2-1
d_gene: TRBD2
v_gene: TRBV24-1
abundance: few
CDR3aa: CATSDSLIAGTLNEQFF
CDR3nt: TGTGCCACCAGTGACTCCCTCATAGCGGGAACCCTCAATGAGCAGTTCTTC

j_gene: TRBJ2-7
d_gene: .
v_gene: TRBV19
abundance: many
CDR3aa: CASSQALPYEQYF
CDR3nt: TGTGCCAGTAGTCAAGCTCTCCCCTACGAGCAGTACTTC

j_gene: TRBJ2-3
d_gene: .
v_gene: TRBV10-2
abundance: few
CDR3aa: CASSEIWDTQYF
CDR3nt: TGCGCCAGCAGTGAGATTTGGGATACGCAGTATTTT

j_gene: TRBJ2-7
d_gene: TRBD1
v_gene: TRBV20-1
abundance: .
CDR3aa: CSARGGQVRAYEQYF
CDR3nt: TGCAGTGCTAGAGGCGGACAGGTCAGGGCCTACGAGCAGTACTTC

j_gene: TRBJ2-1
d_gene: .
v_gene: TRBV6-2/TRBV6-3
abundance: .
CDR3aa: CASSYSITAKAKLNNEQFF
CDR3nt: TGTGCCAGCAGTTACTCGATTACAGCGAAGGCCAAGTTGAACAATGAGCAGTTCTTC

j_gene: TRBJ1-1
d_gene: .
v_gene: TRBV24-1
abundance: many
CDR3aa: CATSDLRYGTEAFF
CDR3nt: TGTGCCACCAGTGATTTAAGATATGGGACTGAAGCTTTCTTT